This T cell receptor (beta chain) is drawn from a study of blood T cell repertoires in COVID-19. Study overall: Whether acute or convalescent, the COVID-19 samples came from the United States, Italy and Spain. From T cells, B-cell-depleted T cells, or PBMCs came the material, which was cDNA or gDNA.

Authors' processing steps: Reference gene primer amplification in the assay estimated nucleated cell counts. The table came from immunoSEQ multiplex PCR; TCRdb's copy has only in-frame clones and leaves some out. V, J and clone size derive from that table, while D and trimming were established from the DNA sequence. The profile shows 150,000 to 200,000 clones, 80% to 85% of them singletons. With 6 bases removed from V and 1 base from J, the gap between germline ends came to 14 bases. This CDR3 comprises 15 residues. Germline V CDR1 and CDR2: MNHEY, SVGAGI. V is TRBV6-5 and J is TRBJ2-3, with TRBD2 as a possible D gene (5 bases). This receptor was taken from a human donor with acute or convalescent COVID-19. The donor label of this sample is uncertain. The sequenced sample was peripheral blood. The CDR3 DNA reads TGTGCCAGCAGAATGAAGGTTAGCGGCACAGATACGCAGTATTTT. It yields the protein CASRMKVSGTDTQYF.